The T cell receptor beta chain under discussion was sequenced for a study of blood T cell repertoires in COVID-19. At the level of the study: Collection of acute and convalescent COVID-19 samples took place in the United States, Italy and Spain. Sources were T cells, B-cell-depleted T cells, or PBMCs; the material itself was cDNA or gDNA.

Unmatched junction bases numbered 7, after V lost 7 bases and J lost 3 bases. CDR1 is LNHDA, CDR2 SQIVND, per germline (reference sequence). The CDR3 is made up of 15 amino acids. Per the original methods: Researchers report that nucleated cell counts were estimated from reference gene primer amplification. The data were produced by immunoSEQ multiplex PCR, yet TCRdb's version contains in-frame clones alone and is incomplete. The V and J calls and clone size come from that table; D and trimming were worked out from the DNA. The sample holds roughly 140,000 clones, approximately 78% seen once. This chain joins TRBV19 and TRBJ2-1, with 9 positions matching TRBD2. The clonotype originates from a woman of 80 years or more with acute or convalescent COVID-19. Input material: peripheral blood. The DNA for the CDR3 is TGTGCCAGTACCCCCCAGACTAGCGGCTACAATGAGCAGTTCTTC. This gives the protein CASTPQTSGYNEQFF.